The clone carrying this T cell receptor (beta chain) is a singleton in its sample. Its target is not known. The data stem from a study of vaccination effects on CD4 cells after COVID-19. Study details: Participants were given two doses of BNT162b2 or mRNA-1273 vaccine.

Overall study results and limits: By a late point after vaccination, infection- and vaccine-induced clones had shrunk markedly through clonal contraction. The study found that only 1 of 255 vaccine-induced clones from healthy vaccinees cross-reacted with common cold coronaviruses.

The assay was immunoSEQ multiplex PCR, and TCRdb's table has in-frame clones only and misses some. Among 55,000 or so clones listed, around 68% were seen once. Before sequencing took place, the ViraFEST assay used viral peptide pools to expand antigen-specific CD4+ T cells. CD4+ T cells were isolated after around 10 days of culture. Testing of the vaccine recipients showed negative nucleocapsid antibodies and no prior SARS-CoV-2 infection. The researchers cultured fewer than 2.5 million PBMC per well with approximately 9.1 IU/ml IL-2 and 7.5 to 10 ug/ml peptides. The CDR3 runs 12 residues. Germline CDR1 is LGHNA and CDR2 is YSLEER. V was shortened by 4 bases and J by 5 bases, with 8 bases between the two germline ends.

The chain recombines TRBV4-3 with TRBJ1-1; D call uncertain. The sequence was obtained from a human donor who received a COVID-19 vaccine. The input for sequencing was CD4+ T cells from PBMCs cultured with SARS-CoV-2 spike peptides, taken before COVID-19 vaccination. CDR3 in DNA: TGCGCCAGCAGCCTTTCCGGGACTGAAGCTTTCTTT. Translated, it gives CASSLSGTEAFF.